This T cell receptor (beta chain) was retrieved from a study of blood T cell repertoires in COVID-19. In the study overall: The study drew acute and convalescent COVID-19 samples from the United States, Italy and Spain. Sample material is recorded as cDNA or gDNA derived from T cells, B-cell-depleted T cells, or PBMCs.

This CDR3 spans 16 amino acids. Unmatched junction bases numbered 6, after V lost 4 bases and J lost 1 base. The germline V gene has CDR1 KGHSH and CDR2 LQKENI. As handled by the study authors: Reference gene primer amplification in the assay estimated nucleated cell counts. Profiled with immunoSEQ multiplex PCR; TCRdb holds only in-frame clones, not every one. V and J calls plus clone size are reproduced from that table; the DNA served to infer D and trimming. The table lists approximately 100,000 clones, approximately 82% of them singletons. This receptor was taken from a man aged 55 to 70 with acute or convalescent COVID-19. The chain joins TRBV18 to TRBJ1-1, with 10 bases identical to TRBD1. The sequenced sample was peripheral blood. The CDR3 bases are TGTGCCAGCTCACACCAAGGACAGGGGGAGAACACTGAAGCTTTCTTT. This encodes CASSHQGQGENTEAFF.